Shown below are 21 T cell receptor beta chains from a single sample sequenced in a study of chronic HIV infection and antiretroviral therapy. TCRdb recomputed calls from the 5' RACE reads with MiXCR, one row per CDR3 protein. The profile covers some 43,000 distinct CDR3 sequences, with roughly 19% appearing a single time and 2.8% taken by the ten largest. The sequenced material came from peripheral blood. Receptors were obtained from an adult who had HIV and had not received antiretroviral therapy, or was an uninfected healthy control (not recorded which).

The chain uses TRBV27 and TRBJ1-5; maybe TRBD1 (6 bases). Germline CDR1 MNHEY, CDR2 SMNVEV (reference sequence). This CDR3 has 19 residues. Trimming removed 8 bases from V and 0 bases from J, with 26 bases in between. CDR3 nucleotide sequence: TGTGCCAGCTCTAGGGGGACAATTACGTGCCTCACTAGCAATCAGCCCCAGCATTTT. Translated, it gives CASSRGTITCLTSNQPQHF.

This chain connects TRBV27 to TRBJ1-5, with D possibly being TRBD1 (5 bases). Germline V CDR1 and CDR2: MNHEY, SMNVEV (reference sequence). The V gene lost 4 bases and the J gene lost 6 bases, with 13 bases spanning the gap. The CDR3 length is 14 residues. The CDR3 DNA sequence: TGTGCCAGCAGTTCCCGGGGGGGGGGTCAGCCCCAGCATTTT. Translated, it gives CASSSRGGGQPQHF.

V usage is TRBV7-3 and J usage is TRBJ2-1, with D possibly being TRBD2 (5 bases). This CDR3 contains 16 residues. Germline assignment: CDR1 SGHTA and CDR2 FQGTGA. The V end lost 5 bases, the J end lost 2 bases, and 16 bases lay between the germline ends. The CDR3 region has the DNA TGTGCCAGCAGCCCCTTTGGGAGAGGACCCTACAATGAGCAGTTCTTC. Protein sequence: CASSPFGRGPYNEQFF.

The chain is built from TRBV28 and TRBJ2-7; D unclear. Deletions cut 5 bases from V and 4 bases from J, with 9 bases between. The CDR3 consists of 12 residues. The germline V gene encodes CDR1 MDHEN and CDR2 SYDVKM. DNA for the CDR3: TGTGCCAGCAGTCCGGACGCGTACGAGCAGTACTTC. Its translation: CASSPDAYEQYF.

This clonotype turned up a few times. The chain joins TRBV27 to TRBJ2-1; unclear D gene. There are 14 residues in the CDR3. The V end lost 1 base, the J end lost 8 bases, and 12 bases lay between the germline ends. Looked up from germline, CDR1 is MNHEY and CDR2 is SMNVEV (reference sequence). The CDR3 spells CASSLLVNPHEQFF. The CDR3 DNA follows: TGTGCCAGCAGTTTATTGGTTAACCCGCATGAGCAGTTCTTC.

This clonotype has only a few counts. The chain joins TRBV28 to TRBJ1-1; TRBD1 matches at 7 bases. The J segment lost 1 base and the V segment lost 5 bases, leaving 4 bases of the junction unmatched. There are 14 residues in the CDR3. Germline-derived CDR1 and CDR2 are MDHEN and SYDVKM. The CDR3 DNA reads TGTGCCAGCAGTACGACAGGGAAGAACACTGAAGCTTTCTTT. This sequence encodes CASSTTGKNTEAFF.

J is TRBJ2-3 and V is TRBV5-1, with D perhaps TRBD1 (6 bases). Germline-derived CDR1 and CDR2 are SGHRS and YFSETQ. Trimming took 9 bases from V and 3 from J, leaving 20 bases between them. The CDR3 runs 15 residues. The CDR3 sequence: CANRPLGGLTDTQYF. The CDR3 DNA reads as TGCGCCAACAGACCACTTGGGGGCTTAACAGATACGCAGTATTTT.

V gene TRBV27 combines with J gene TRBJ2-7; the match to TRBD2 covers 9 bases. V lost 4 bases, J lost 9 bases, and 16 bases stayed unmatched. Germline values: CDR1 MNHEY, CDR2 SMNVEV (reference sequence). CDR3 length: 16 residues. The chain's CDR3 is CASSSPRGSGRLGQYF. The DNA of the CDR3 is TGTGCCAGCAGTTCCCCCCGTGGTAGCGGGAGACTGGGGCAGTACTTC.

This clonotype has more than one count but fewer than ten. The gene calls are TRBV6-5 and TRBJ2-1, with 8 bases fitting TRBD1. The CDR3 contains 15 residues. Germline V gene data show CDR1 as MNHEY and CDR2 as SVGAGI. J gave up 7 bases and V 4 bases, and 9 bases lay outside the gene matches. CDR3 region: CASSSRDRQGNEQFF. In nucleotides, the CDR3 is TGTGCCAGCAGTTCCCGGGACAGGCAAGGGAATGAGCAGTTCTTC.

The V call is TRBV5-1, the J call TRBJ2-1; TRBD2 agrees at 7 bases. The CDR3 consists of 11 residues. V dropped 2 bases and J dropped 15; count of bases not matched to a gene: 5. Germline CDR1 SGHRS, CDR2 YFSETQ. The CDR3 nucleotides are TGCGCCAGCAGCTTAGCGGGGCCCCTGTTCTTC. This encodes CASSLAGPLFF. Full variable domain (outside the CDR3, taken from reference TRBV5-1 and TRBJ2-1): KAGVTQTPRYLIKTRGQQVTLSCSPISGHRSVSWYQQTPGQGLQFLFEYFSETQRNKGNFPGRFSGRQFSNSRSEMNVSTLELGDSALYLCASSLAGPLFFGPGTRLTVL.

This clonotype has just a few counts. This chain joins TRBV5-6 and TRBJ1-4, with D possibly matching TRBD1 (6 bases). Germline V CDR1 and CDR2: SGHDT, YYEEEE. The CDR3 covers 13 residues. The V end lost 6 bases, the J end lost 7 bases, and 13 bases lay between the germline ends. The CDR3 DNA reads TGTGCCAGCATAAGCAGGGGCGGTGAAAAACTGTTTTTT. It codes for CASISRGGEKLFF. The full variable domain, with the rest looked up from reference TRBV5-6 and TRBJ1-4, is DAGVTQSPTHLIKTRGQQVTLRCSPKSGHDTVSWYQQALGQGPQFIFQYYEEEERQRGNFPDRFSGHQFPNYSSELNVNALLLGDSALYLCASISRGGEKLFFGSGTQLSVL.

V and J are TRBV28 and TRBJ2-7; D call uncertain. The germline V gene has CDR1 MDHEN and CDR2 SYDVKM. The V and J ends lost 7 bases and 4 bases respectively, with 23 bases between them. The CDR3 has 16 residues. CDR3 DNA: TGTGCCAGCACCCCCCCCGTTGGGCCAAACATTTACGAGCAGTACTTC. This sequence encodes CASTPPVGPNIYEQYF.

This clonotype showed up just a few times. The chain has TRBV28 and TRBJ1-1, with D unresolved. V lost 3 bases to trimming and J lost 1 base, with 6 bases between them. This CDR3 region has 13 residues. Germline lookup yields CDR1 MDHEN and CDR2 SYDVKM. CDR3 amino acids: CASSFGRNTEAFF. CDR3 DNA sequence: TGTGCCAGCAGTTTTGGGAGGAACACTGAAGCTTTCTTT.

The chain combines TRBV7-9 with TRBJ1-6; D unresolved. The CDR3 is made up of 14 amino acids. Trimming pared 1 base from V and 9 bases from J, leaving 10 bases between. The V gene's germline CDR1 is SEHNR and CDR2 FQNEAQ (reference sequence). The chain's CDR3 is CASSLDPGGSPLHF. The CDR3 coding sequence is TGTGCCAGCAGCTTAGATCCCGGTGGTTCACCCCTCCACTTT.

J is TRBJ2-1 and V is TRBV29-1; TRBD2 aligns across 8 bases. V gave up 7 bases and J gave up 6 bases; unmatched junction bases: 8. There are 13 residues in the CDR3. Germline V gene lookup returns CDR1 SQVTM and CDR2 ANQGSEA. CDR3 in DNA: TGCAGCGCTACTCTGGGACTAGTCAATGAGCAGTTCTTC. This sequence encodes CSATLGLVNEQFF.

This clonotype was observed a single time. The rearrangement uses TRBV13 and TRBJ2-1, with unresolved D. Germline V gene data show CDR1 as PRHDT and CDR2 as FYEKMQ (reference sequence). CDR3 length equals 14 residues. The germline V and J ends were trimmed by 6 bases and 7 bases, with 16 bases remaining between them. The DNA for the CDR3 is TGTGCCAGCAGGCCGATAAAGAGGTTGAATGAGCAGTTCTTC. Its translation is CASRPIKRLNEQFF.

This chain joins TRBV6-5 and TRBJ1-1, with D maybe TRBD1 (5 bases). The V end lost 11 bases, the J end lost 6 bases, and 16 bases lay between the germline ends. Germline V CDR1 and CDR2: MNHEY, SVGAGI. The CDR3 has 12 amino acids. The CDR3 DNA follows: TGTGCCGTTTGGGACTGGGGGGCTGAAGCTTTCTTT. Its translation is CAVWDWGAEAFF.

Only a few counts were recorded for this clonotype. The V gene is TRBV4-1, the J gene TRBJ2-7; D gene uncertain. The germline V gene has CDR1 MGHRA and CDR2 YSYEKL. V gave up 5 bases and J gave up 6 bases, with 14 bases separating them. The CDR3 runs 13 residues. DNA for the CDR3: TGCGCCAGCAGCTCCCGGCCTTCTTTCGAGCAGTACTTC. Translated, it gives CASSSRPSFEQYF.

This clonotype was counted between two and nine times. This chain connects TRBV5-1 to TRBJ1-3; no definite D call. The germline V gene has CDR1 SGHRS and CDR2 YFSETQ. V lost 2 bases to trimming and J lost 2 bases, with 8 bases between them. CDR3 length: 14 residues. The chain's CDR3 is CASSFGDAGNTIYF. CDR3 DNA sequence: TGCGCCAGCAGCTTTGGAGACGCTGGAAACACCATATATTTT.

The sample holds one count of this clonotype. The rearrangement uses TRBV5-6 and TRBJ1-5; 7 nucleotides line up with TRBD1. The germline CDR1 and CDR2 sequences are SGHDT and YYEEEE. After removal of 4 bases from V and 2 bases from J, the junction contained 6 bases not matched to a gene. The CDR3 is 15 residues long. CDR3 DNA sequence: TGTGCCAGCAGCCTTTACAGGGGAGGCAATCAGCCCCAGCATTTT. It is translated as CASSLYRGGNQPQHF.

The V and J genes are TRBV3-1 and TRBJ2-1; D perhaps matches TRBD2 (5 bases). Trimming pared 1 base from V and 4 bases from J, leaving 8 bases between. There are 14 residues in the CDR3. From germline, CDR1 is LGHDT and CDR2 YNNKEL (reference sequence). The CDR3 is CASSQASLYNEQFF. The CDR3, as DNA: TGTGCCAGCAGCCAAGCTAGCCTTTACAATGAGCAGTTCTTC.